This T cell receptor beta chain was captured by sequencing in a study of blood T cell repertoires in COVID-19 (dated by TCRdb to about 2020). A note on the overall study: The collaborator samples originated in the United States, Italy and Spain and spanned the acute and convalescent phases of COVID-19. The material from the prospective study consisted of cDNA or gDNA derived from T cells, B-cell-depleted T cells, or PBMCs. Subjects who had been exposed to COVID-19, were actively infected with it, or had recovered from it provided the deeply sampled blood TCRbeta repertoires that made up the dataset. The repertoires were released in a freely available public database intended as a resource for research on the immune response to SARS-CoV-2. The samples were drawn from two sources: the first 160 participants of the ongoing ImmuneRACE study, and 1,200 or so subjects contributed by 6 global collaborators. A de-identified subject ID, COVID-19 status, age in years and sex were almost always included in the sample metadata. Where available, HLA class I and class II types were obtained from metadata supplied by the sample provider rather than from assay-based typing. Overall study results and their limits: The quantity of clinical and demographic metadata differed by source and by participant and was supplied without curation.

The immunoSEQ Assay, a bias-controlled multiplex PCR, was used to amplify TCRbeta CDR3 regions from genomic DNA. The study's own analysis went as follows. Within the assay, amplification of reference gene primers was used to estimate how many nucleated cells each sample contained. To quantify the absolute abundance of each unique TCRbeta CDR3 rearrangement, sequence reads were collapsed and filtered. For each sample, productive Simpson clonality was calculated as the square root of Simpson's diversity index over productive rearrangements. In its TCRdb copy, this immuneACCESS table keeps in-frame sequences only and misses some clones. Where compared with another copy, unresolved V genes explain less than half of these, and the others have no known cause. That table furnishes V, J and clone size, whereas the DNA furnished D and trimming. The table for this sample lists 150,000 to 200,000 clones; over 75% of them were counted only once. The biggest ten clones account for 13% of the sample.

A second Seattle source provided samples from volunteer blood donors who had recovered from COVID-19. Collaborating institutions collected whole blood in K2EDTA tubes following their own protocols. For TCRbeta analysis, collaborators shipped samples as frozen whole blood, isolated PBMCs, or DNA extracted from either of those sample types. With regard to this clone: The antigen it binds to is not known. The input lacks base qualities; no much larger clone sits a single base away.

Based on the germline V gene (reference sequence), the CDR1 and CDR2 sequences are SGHNT and YYREEE. The CDR3 starts with the cysteine, ends with the phenylalanine, and has 16 residues. Only the CDR3 region is kept as DNA, spanning 48 bases read in frame from base 1. The germline V and J ends show losses of 1 base and 3 bases respectively, and no gene match explains 7 bases of the junction. The clonotype originates from a man aged 70-80 years who had recovered from COVID-19. The V gene is TRBV5-4 and the J gene is TRBJ2-3; TRBD2 fits 8 bases in the junction. The sequenced sample was peripheral blood. The CDR3 protein: CASSLMTGGPTDTQYF. The sequenced DNA: TGTGCCAGCAGCTTGATGACGGGAGGGCCAACAGATACGCAGTATTTT.